The clone carrying this TCR beta chain was observed a few times. MiXCR was run by TCRdb on the 5' RACE reads, yielding one entry per CDR3 protein. The sample holds about 85,000 distinct CDR3 sequences, approximately 12% seen once. This sample was taken from a study of T cells after yellow fever vaccination. Findings and caveats of the study: The secondary response was weaker, and its peak arrived faster, on day 5 versus 15.

This CDR3 has 14 amino acids. The germline V gene encodes CDR1 SGHRS and CDR2 YFSETQ. V was pared by 1 base and J by 1 base, with 8 bases between. The sequencing here drew on CD8+ T cells not binding an NS4B(214-222) dextramer, sorted from PBMCs, taken roughly 23 days after the first yellow fever vaccination. The clonotype originates from a man aged 18 to 35 who received the YFV17D yellow fever vaccine. The chain uses TRBV5-1 and TRBJ1-1; possibly TRBD1 for D (5 bases). CDR3 residues: CASSLTGQNTEAFF. The CDR3 DNA follows: TGCGCCAGCAGCTTGACAGGTCAGAACACTGAAGCTTTCTTT. The variable domain in full, completed from reference TRBV5-1 and TRBJ1-1, reads KAGVTQTPRYLIKTRGQQVTLSCSPISGHRSVSWYQQTPGQGLQFLFEYFSETQRNKGNFPGRFSGRQFSNSRSEMNVSTLELGDSALYLCASSLTGQNTEAFFGQGTRLTVV.